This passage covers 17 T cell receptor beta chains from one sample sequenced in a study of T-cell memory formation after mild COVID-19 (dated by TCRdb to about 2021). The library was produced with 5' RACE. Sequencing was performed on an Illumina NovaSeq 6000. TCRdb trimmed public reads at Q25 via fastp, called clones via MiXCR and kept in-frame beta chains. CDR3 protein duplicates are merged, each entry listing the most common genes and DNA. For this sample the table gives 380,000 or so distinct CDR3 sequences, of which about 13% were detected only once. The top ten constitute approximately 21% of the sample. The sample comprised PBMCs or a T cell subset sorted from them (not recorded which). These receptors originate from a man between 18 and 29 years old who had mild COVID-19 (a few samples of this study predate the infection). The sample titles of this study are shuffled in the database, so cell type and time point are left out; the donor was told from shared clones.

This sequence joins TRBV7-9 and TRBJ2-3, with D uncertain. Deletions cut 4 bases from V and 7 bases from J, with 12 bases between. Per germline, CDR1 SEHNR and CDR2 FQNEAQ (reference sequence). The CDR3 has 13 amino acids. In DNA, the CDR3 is TGTGCCAGCAGCTCTACGAGCGAGAATACGCAGTATTTT. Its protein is CASSSTSENTQYF.

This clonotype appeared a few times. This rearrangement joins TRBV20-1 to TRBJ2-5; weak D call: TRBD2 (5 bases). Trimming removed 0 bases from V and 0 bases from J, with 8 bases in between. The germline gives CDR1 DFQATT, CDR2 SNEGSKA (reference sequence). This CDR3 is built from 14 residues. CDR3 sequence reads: CSARDGGYQETQYF. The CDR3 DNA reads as TGCAGTGCTAGAGATGGCGGGTACCAAGAGACCCAGTACTTC.

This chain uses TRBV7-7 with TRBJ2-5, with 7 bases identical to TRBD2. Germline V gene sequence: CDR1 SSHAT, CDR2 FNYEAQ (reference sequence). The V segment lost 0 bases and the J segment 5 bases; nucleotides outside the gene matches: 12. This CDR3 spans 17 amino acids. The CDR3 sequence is CASSLARPGTISETQYF. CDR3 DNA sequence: TGTGCCAGCAGCTTAGCGCGACCAGGGACTATCTCGGAGACCCAGTACTTC.

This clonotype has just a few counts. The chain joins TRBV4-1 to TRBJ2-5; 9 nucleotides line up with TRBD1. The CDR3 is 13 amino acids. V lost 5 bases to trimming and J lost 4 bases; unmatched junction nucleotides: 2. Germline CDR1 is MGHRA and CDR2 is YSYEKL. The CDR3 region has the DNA TGCGCCAGCAGCTACAGGGGGCGAGAGACCCAGTACTTC. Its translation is CASSYRGRETQYF.

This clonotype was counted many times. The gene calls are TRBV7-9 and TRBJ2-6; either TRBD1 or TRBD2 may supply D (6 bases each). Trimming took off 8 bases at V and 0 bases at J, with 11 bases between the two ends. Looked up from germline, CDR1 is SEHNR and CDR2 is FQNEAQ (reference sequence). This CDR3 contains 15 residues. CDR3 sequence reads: CASPWGASGANVLTF. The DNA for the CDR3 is TGTGCCAGCCCGTGGGGGGCCTCTGGGGCCAACGTCCTGACTTTC.

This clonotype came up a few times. CDR3 coding DNA: TGCGCCAGCAGCTTGACGGGCGGGGGGTCCTACAATGAGCAGTTCTTC. Encoded protein: CASSLTGGGSYNEQFF. This chain links TRBV5-1 with TRBJ2-1, with TRBD2 identical over 8 bases. CDR1 is SGHRS and CDR2 is YFSETQ in the germline V gene. The junction had 4 bases not matched to a gene; V was cut back by 1 base and J by 1 base. The CDR3 length is 16 residues.

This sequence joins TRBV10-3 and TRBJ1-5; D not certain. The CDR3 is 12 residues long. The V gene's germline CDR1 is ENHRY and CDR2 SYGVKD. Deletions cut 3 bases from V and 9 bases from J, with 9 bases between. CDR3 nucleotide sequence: TGTGCCATCAGTGACGGCGGAGCGCCCCAGCATTTT. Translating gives CAISDGGAPQHF.

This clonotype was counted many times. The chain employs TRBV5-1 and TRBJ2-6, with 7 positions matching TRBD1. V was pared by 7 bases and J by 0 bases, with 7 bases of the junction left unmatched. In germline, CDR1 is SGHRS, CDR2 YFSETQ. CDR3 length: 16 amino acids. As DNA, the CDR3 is TGCGCCAGCGACAGGGACGGGACCTCTGGGGCCAACGTCCTGACTTTC. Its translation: CASDRDGTSGANVLTF.

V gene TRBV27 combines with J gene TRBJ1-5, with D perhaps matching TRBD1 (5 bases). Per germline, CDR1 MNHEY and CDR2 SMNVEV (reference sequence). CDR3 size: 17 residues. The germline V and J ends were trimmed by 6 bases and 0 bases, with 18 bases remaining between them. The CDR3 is CASSQWGGWNSNQPQHF. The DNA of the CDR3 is TGTGCCAGCAGCCAATGGGGGGGGTGGAATAGCAATCAGCCCCAGCATTTT.

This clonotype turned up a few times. CDR3 DNA: TGTGCCAGCAGCCCCGACAGGGCCCTCAATCAGCCCCAGCATTTT. Its protein is CASSPDRALNQPQHF. The V call is TRBV12-3 or TRBV12-4, the J call TRBJ1-5; 7 nucleotides line up with TRBD1. This CDR3 has 15 amino acids. V gave up 6 bases and J gave up 3 bases; unmatched junction bases: 8.

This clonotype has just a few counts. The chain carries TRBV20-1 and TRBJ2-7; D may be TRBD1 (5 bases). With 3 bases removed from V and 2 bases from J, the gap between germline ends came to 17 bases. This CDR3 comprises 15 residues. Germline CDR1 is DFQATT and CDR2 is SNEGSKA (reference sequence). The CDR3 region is CSARDGQGIPYEQYV. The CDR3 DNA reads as TGCAGTGCTAGGGATGGGCAGGGAATTCCCTACGAGCAGTACGTC.

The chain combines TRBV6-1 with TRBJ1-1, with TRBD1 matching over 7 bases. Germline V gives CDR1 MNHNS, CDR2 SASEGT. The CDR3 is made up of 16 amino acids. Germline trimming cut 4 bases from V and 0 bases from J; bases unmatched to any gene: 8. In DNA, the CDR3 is TGTGCCAGCAGTGTTGACAGGGTCTTCATGAACACTGAAGCTTTCTTT. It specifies CASSVDRVFMNTEAFF.

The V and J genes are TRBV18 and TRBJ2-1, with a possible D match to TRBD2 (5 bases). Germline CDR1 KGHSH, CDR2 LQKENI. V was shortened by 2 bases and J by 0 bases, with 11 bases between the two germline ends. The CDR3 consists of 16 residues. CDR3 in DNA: TGTGCCAGCTCACCAGGCGCGGGTCCCTCCTACAATGAGCAGTTCTTC. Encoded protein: CASSPGAGPSYNEQFF.

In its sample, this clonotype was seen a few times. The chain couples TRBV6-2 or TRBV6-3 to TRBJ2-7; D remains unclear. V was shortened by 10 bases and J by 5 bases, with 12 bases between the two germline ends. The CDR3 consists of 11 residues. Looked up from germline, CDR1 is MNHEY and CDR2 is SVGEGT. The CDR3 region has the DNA TGTGCCACCCGCCTCTGGGACGAGCAGTACGTC. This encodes CATRLWDEQYV.

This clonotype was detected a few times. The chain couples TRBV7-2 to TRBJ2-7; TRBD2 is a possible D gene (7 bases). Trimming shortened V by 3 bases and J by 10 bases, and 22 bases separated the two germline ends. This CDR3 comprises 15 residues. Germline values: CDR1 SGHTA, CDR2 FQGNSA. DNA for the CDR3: TGTGCCAGCAGCTTTTACAGCGGGGACAACTCGGACCAGTACTTC. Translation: CASSFYSGDNSDQYF. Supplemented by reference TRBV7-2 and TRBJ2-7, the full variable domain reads GAGVSQSPSNKVTEKGKDVELRCDPISGHTALYWYRQSLGQGLEFLIYFQGNSAPDKSGLPSDRFSAERTGGSVSTLTIQRTQQEDSAVYLCASSFYSGDNSDQYFGPGTRLTVT.

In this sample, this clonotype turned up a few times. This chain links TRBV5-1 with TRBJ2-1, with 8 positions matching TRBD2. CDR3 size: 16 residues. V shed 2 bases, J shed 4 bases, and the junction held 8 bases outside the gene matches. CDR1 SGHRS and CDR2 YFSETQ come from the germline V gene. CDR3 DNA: TGCGCCAGCAGCTTCGGTGGCGGCGGGGGGTACAATGAGCAGTTCTTC. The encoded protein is CASSFGGGGGYNEQFF.

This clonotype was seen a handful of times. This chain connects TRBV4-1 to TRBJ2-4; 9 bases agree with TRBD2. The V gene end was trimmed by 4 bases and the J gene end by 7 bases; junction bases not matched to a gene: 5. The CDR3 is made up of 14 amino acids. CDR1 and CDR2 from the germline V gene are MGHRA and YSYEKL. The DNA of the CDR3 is TGCGCCAGCAGCCTCGGGACTAGCAGCAACATTCAGTACTTC. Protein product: CASSLGTSSNIQYF.